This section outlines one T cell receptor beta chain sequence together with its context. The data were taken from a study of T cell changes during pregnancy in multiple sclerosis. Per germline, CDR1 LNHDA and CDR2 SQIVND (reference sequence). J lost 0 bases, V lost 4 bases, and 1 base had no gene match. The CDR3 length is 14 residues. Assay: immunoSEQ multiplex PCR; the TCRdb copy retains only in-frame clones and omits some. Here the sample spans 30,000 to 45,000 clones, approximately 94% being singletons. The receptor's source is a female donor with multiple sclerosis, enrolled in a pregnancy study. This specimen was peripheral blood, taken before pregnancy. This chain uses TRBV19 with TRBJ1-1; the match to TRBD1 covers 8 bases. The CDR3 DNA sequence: TGTGCCAGTAGTACGGGACAGGTGAACACTGAAGCTTTCTTT. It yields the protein CASSTGQVNTEAFF.